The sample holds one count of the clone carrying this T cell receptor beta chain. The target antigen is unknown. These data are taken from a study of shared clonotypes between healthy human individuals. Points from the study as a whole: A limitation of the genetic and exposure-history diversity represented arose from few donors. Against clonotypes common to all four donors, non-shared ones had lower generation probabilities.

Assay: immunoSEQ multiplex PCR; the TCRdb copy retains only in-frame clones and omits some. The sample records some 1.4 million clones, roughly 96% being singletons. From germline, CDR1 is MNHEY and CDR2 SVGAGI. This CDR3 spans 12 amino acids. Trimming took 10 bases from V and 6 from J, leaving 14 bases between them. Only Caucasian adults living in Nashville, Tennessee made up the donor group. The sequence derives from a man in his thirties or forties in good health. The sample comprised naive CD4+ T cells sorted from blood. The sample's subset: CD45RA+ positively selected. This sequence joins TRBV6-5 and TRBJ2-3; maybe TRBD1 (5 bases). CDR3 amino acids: CATSYKGDTQYF. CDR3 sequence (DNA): TGTGCCACCTCTTATAAGGGGGATACGCAGTATTTT.